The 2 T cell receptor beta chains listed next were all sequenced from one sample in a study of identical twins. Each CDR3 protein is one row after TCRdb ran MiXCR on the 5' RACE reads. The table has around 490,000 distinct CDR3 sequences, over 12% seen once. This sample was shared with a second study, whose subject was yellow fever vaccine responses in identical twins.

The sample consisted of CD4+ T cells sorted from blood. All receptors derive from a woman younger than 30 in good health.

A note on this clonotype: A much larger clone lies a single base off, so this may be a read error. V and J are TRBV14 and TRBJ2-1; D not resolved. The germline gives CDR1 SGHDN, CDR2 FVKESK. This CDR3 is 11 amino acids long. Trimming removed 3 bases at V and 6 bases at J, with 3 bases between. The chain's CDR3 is CASSHFNEQFF. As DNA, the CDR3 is TGTGCCAGCAGCCATTTCAATGAGCAGTTCTTC. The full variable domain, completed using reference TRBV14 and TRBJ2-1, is EAGVTQFPSHSVIEKGQTVTLRCDPISGHDNLYWYRRVMGKEIKFLLHFVKESKQDESGMPNNRFLAERTGGTYSTLKVQPAELEDSGVYFCASSHFNEQFFGPGTRLTVL.

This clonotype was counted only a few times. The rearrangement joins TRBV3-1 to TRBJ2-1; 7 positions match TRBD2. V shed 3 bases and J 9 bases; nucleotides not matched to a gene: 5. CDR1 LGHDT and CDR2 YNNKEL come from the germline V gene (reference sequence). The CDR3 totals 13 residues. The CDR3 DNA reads TGTGCCAGCAGCCACTCTGAGCGGGGTGAGCAGTTCTTC. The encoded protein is CASSHSERGEQFF.